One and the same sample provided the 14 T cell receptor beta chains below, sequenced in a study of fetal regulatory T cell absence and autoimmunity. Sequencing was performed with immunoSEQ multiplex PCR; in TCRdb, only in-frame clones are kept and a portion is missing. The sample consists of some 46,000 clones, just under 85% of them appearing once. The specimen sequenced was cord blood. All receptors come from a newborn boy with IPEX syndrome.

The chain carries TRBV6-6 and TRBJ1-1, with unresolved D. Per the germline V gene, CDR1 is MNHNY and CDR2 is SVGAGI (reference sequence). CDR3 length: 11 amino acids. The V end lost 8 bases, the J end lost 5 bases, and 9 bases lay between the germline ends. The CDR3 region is CASSPGTEAFF. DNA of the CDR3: TGTGCCAGCTCCCCAGGAACTGAAGCTTTCTTT.

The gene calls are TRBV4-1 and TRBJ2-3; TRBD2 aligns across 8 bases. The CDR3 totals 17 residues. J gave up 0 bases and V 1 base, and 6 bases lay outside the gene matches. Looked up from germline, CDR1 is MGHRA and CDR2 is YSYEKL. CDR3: CASSQVSGATSTDTQYF. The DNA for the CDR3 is TGCGCCAGCAGCCAAGTTAGCGGGGCCACTAGCACAGATACGCAGTATTTT.

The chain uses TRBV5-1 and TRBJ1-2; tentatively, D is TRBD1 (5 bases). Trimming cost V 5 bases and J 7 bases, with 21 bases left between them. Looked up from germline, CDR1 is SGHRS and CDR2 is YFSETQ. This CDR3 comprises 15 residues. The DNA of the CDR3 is TGCGCCAGCAGTAATAGAACAGGTCTTTTTGGTGGCTACACCTTC. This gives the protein CASSNRTGLFGGYTF.

CDR3 sequence (DNA): TGTGCCAGTCATGCCTCCGTGCCTTACACCGGGGAGCTGTTTTTT. This sequence encodes CASHASVPYTGELFF. This chain joins TRBV27 and TRBJ2-2; unclear D gene. Germline CDR1 reads MNHEY; CDR2 reads SMNVEV (reference sequence). This CDR3 is 15 amino acids long. Trimming stripped 9 bases from V and 3 bases from J, with 17 bases between.

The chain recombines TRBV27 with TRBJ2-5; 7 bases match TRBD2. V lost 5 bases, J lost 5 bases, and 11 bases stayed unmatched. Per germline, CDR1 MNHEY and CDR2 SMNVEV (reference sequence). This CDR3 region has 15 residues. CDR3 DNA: TGTGCCAGCAGTCGCCGGGGGAGGGGAGGGGAGACCCAGTACTTC. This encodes CASSRRGRGGETQYF.

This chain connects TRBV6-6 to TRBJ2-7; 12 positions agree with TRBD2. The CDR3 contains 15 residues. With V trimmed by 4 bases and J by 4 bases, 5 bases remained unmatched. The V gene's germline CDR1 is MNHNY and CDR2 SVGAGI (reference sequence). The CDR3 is CASSLLAGGTYEQYF. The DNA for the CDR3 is TGTGCCAGCAGTTTACTAGCGGGAGGAACGTACGAGCAGTACTTC.

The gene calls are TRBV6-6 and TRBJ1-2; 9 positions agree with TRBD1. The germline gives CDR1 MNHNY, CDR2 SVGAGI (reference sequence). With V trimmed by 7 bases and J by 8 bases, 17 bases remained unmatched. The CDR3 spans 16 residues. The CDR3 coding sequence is TGTGCCAGCATATCCTTTACGCCCGGGACAGGGTACGGCTACACCTTC. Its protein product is CASISFTPGTGYGYTF.

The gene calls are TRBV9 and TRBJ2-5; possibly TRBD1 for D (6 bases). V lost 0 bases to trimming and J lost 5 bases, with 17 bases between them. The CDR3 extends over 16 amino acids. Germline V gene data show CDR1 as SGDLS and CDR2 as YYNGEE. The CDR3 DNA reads TGTGCCAGCAGCGTAGAGGGGGAACGGTACAGGGAGACCCAGTACTTC. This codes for CASSVEGERYRETQYF.

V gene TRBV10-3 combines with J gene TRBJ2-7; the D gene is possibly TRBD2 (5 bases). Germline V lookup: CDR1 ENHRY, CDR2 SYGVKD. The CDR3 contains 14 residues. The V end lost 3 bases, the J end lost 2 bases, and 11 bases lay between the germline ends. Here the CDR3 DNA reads TGTGCCATCAGTGACGGGAATTGGGCCTACGAGCAGTACTTC. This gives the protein CAISDGNWAYEQYF.

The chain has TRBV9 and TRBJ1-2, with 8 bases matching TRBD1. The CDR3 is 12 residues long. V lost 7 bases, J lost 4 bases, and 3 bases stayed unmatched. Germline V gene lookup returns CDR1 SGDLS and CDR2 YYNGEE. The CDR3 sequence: CASGGQAYGYTF. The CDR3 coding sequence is TGTGCCAGCGGGGGACAGGCCTATGGCTACACCTTC.

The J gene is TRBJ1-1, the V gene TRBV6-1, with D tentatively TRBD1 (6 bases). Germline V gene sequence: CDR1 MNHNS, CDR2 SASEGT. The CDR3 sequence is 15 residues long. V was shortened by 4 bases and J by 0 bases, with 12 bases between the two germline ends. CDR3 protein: CASSANRAMNTEAFF. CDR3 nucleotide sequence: TGTGCCAGCAGTGCCAACAGGGCCATGAACACTGAAGCTTTCTTT.

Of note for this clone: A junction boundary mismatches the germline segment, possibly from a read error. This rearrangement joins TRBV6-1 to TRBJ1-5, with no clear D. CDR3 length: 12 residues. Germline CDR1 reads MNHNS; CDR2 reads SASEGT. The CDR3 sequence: CVSSAPYQPQHF. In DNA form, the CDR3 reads TGTGTCAGCAGTGCCCCATATCAGCCCCAGCATTTT.

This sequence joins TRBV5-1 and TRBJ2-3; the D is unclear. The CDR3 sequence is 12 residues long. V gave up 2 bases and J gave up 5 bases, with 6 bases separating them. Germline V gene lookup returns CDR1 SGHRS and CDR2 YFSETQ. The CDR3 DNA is TGCGCCAGCAGCTTAGCAGGAGATACGCAGTATTTT. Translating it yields CASSLAGDTQYF.

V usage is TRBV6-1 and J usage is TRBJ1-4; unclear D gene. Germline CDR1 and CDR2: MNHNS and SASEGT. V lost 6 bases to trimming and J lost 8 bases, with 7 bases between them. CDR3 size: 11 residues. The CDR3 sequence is CASRVGEKLFF. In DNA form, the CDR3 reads TGTGCCAGCAGAGTTGGAGAAAAACTGTTTTTT.